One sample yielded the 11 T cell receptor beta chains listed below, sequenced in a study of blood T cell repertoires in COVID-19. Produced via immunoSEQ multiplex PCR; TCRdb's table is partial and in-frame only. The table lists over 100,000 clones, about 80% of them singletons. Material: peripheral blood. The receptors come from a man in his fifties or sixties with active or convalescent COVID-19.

This chain's CDR3 is CASSRGTGRPPINEQFF. CDR3 sequence (DNA): TGCGCCAGCAGCCGCGGGACCGGCCGCCCCCCGATCAATGAGCAGTTCTTC. The genes are TRBV5-1 and TRBJ2-1, with a possible D match to TRBD2 (6 bases). V lost 4 bases to trimming and J lost 6 bases, with 23 bases between them. Germline V gene data show CDR1 as SGHRS and CDR2 as YFSETQ. The CDR3 is made up of 17 amino acids.

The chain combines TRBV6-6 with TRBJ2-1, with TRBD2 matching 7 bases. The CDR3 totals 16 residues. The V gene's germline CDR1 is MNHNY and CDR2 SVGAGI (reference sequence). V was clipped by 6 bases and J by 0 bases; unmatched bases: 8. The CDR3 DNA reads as TGTGCCAGCAGGATCTCTAGCGGTAGCTCCTACAATGAGCAGTTCTTC. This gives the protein CASRISSGSSYNEQFF.

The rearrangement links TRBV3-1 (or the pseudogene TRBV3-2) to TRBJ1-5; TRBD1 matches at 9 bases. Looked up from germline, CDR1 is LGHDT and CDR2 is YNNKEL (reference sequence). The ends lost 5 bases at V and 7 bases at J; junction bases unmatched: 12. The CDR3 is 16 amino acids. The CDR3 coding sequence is TGTGCCAGCAGCTCGACCGGACAGGGGAGTGGACAGCCCCAGCATTTT. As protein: CASSSTGQGSGQPQHF.

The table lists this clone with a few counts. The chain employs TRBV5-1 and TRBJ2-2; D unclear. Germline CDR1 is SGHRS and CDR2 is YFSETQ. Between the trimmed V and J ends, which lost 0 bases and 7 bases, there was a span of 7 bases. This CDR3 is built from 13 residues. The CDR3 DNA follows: TGCGCCAGCAGCTTGGTCCCAGGCGGGGAGCTGTTTTTT. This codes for CASSLVPGGELFF. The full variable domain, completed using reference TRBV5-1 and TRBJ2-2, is KAGVTQTPRYLIKTRGQQVTLSCSPISGHRSVSWYQQTPGQGLQFLFEYFSETQRNKGNFPGRFSGRQFSNSRSEMNVSTLELGDSALYLCASSLVPGGELFFGEGSRLTVL.

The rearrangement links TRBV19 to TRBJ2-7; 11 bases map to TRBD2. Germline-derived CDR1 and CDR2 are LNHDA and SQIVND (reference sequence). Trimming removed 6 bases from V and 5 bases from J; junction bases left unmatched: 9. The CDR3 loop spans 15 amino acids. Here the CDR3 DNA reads TGTGCCAGTAGGAGAACTAGCGGGAGTATGGACGAGCAGTACTTC. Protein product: CASRRTSGSMDEQYF.

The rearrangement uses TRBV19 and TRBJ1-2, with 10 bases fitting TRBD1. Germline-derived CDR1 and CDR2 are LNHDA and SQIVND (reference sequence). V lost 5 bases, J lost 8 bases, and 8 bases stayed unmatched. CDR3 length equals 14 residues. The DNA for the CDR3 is TGTGCCAGTAGTGCTTGGGACAGGGGAGGCGGCTACACCTTC. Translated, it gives CASSAWDRGGGYTF.

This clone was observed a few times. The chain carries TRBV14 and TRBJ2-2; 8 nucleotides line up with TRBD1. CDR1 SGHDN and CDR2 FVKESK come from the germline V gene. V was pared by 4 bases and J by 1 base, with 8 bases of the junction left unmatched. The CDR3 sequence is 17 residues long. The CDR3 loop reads CASSRLQGARNTGELFF. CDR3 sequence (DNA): TGTGCCAGCAGCCGGCTTCAGGGGGCGCGGAACACCGGGGAGCTGTTTTTT.

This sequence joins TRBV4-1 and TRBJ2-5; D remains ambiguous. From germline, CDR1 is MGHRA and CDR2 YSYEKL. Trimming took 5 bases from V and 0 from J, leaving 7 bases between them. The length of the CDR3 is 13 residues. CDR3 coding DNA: TGCGCCAGCAGCTCCAGCGACCAAGAGACCCAGTACTTC. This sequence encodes CASSSSDQETQYF.

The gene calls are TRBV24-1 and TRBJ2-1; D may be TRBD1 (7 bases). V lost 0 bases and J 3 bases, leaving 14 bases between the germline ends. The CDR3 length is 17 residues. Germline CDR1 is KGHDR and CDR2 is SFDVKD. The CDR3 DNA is TGTGCCACCAGTGATTTGCGGGGGACAGAGGGCTACAATGAGCAGTTCTTC. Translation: CATSDLRGTEGYNEQFF.

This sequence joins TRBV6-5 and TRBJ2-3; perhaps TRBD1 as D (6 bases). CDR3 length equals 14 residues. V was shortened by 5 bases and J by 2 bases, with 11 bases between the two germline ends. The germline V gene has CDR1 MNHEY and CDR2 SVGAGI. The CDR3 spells CASSRTGPTDTQYF. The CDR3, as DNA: TGTGCCAGCAGTAGAACAGGGCCCACAGATACGCAGTATTTT.

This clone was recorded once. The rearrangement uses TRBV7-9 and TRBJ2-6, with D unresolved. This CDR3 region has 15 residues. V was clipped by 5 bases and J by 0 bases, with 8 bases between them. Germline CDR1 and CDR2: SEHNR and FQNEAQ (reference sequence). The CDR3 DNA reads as TGTGCCAGCAGCCCCTCGGGCTCTGGGGCCAACGTCCTGACTTTC. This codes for CASSPSGSGANVLTF.